Listed here are 25 T cell receptor beta chains from one sample, sequenced in a study of cytomegalovirus exposure and HLA in healthy donors. PCR employed 60 Vbeta and 13 Jbeta primers. Sequencing was performed with immunoSEQ multiplex PCR; in TCRdb, only in-frame clones are kept and a portion is missing. Of tens of thousands of clones in the sample, 84% were seen once. Sequencing was carried out using PBMCs. The receptors here all came from a man aged 65 to 79 in good health and CMV-seropositive.

The V call is TRBV4-1, the J call TRBJ1-3; D unresolved. Germline V lookup: CDR1 MGHRA, CDR2 YSYEKL. The CDR3 is 14 amino acids. With 5 bases removed from V and 4 bases from J, the gap between germline ends came to 12 bases. The CDR3 loop reads CASSTEGRGNTIYF. In DNA form, the CDR3 reads TGCGCCAGCAGCACCGAGGGCCGCGGAAACACCATATATTTT.

The chain recombines TRBV7-8 with TRBJ1-1; TRBD1 agrees at 7 bases. The CDR3 runs to 12 residues. V shed 5 bases and J 6 bases; nucleotides not matched to a gene: 3. CDR1 SGHVS and CDR2 FQNEAQ come from the germline V gene. The CDR3 reads CASSHTGAEAFF. CDR3 in DNA: TGTGCCAGCAGCCACACAGGGGCTGAAGCTTTCTTT.

The V call is TRBV18, the J call TRBJ2-7, with TRBD1 matching 9 bases. The V gene's germline CDR1 is KGHSH and CDR2 LQKENI. V shed 3 bases and J 1 base; nucleotides not matched to a gene: 1. The CDR3 spans 14 residues. DNA of the CDR3: TGTGCCAGCTCACCGGGACAGGGTTCCTACGAGCAGTACTTC. Translating gives CASSPGQGSYEQYF.

This chain joins TRBV4-3 and TRBJ2-3; 11 bases align to TRBD2. There are 16 residues in the CDR3. Per germline, CDR1 LGHNA and CDR2 YSLEER. Germline trimming cut 3 bases from V and 7 bases from J; bases unmatched to any gene: 9. The CDR3 region is CASSQIAGGVGNTQYF. The CDR3 nucleotides read TGCGCCAGCAGCCAGATAGCGGGGGGGGTCGGAAATACGCAGTATTTT.

This clone was seen once. This rearrangement joins TRBV27 to TRBJ2-7, with TRBD2 matching over 9 bases. CDR1 is MNHEY, CDR2 SMNVEV, per germline (reference sequence). Unmatched junction bases numbered 2, after V lost 6 bases and J lost 2 bases. There are 13 residues in the CDR3. CDR3 protein: CASRTSGTYEQYF. The CDR3 DNA is TGTGCCAGCAGGACTAGCGGTACCTACGAGCAGTACTTC.

The CDR3 loop reads CASSLTGRGTNEKLFF. The CDR3 DNA is TGTGCCAGCAGCTTAACGGGCCGGGGAACTAATGAAAAACTGTTTTTT. The chain has TRBV5-4 and TRBJ1-4; D is undetermined. The CDR3 consists of 16 residues. The germline V gene encodes CDR1 SGHNT and CDR2 YYREEE (reference sequence). V was trimmed by 2 bases and J by 1 base, leaving 12 bases between them.

V is TRBV7-8 and J is TRBJ2-5; 8 bases are a match to TRBD2. The CDR3 has 18 residues. J gave up 1 base and V 4 bases, and 14 bases lay outside the gene matches. CDR1 is SGHVS and CDR2 is FQNEAQ in the germline V gene. The CDR3 region has the DNA TGTGCCAGCAGCTATACGGGAGGAGCGGGAGAGTCCCAAGAGACCCAGTACTTC. Translated: CASSYTGGAGESQETQYF.

The chain uses TRBV30 and TRBJ2-7; 10 nucleotides align to TRBD2. V lost 3 bases and J lost 1; bases outside the gene matches: 6. The CDR3 totals 15 residues. From germline, CDR1 is GTSNPN and CDR2 SVGIG (reference sequence). For the CDR3, the DNA is TGTGCCTGGAGAGAAGCGGGGGGGCTTTCCTACGAGCAGTACTTC. Protein product: CAWREAGGLSYEQYF.

A note on this clone: Mismatch with germline at one junction end may stem from a read error. The rearrangement joins TRBV6-1 to TRBJ2-5; D unclear. Per germline, CDR1 MNHNS and CDR2 SASEGT. The CDR3 spans 10 residues. As DNA, the CDR3 is TGTGCCAGCAGTGAAGTGCTATCCCACTTC. This sequence encodes CASSEVLSHF.

The V call is TRBV5-5, the J call TRBJ1-1; D remains unclear. Looked up from germline, CDR1 is SGHKS and CDR2 is YYEKEE (reference sequence). Trimming pared 4 bases from V and 1 base from J, leaving 8 bases between. The CDR3 totals 13 residues. The CDR3 here is CASSPGGNTEAFF. CDR3 bases: TGTGCCAGCAGCCCCGGAGGGAACACTGAAGCTTTCTTT.

CDR3 sequence (DNA): TGTGCCACCCGGTTCGCGAACACCGGGGAGCTGTTTTTT. Translated, it gives CATRFANTGELFF. The V call is TRBV28, the J call TRBJ2-2; D is undetermined. This CDR3 is built from 13 residues. V lost 10 bases, J lost 0 bases, and 9 bases lay in between. The germline gives CDR1 MDHEN, CDR2 SYDVKM.

The chain employs TRBV14 and TRBJ2-1, with 7 bases matching TRBD1. Germline V gene sequence: CDR1 SGHDN, CDR2 FVKESK. The J segment lost 7 bases and the V segment lost 1 base, leaving 7 bases of the junction unmatched. CDR3 length equals 15 residues. The CDR3 DNA follows: TGTGCCAGCAGCCAAGGCAACAGGGGTGGGAATGAGCAGTTCTTC. Protein product: CASSQGNRGGNEQFF.

Only one count was recorded for this clone. V and J are TRBV18 and TRBJ2-5; tentatively, D is TRBD2 (5 bases). TRBJ2-7 explains the end of the DNA better; the J call may be wrong. Germline V gene data show CDR1 as KGHSH and CDR2 as LQKENI. The CDR3 extends over 13 amino acids. CDR3 region: CASSPSGGYEQYF. The DNA of the CDR3 is TGTGCCAGCTCACCATCGGGCGGGTACGAGCAGTACTTC.

This sequence joins TRBV7-9 and TRBJ1-1, with D possibly TRBD1 on 6 matching bases. Per the germline V gene, CDR1 is SEHNR and CDR2 is FQNEAQ (reference sequence). The CDR3 contains 13 residues. The germline V and J ends were trimmed by 4 bases and 4 bases, with 10 bases remaining between them. CDR3 sequence reads: CASSWDTTTEAFF. The CDR3 nucleotides read TGTGCCAGCAGCTGGGACACTACCACTGAAGCTTTCTTT.

The rearrangement joins TRBV30 to TRBJ1-3; 8 nucleotides align to TRBD1. The CDR3 totals 14 residues. With 5 bases clipped from V and 4 bases from J, the junction kept 7 bases outside the gene matches. CDR1 is GTSNPN, CDR2 SVGIG, per germline (reference sequence). Here the CDR3 reads CAWSQGAWGNTIYF. The CDR3, as DNA: TGTGCCTGGTCTCAGGGGGCCTGGGGAAACACCATATATTTT.

Comments on this clone: A junction end diverges from the germline sequence, so it may reflect a read error. This rearrangement joins TRBV19 to TRBJ1-4; a possible D gene is TRBD1 (5 bases). CDR1 LNHDA and CDR2 SQIVND come from the germline V gene (reference sequence). The CDR3 length is 14 residues. The CDR3 spells CASSISGTTEKLFF. For the CDR3, the DNA is TGTGCCAGTAGTATCTCAGGGACTACTGAAAAACTGTTTTTT. Using reference TRBV19 and TRBJ1-4 for the parts outside the CDR3, the full variable domain is DGGITQSPKYLFRKEGQNVTLSCEQNLNHDAMYWYRQDPGQGLRLIYYSQIVNDFQKGDIAEGYSVSREKKESFPLTVTSAQKNPTAFYLCASSISGTTEKLFFGSGTQLSVL.

The CDR3 DNA reads TGTGCCAGCAGAACTAACTCCGGGTACGAGCAGTACTTC. Its translation is CASRTNSGYEQYF. The rearrangement uses TRBV6-6 and TRBJ2-7; no clear D. The CDR3 has 13 amino acids. Trimming cost V 6 bases and J 4 bases, with 13 bases left between them. Germline-derived CDR1 and CDR2 are MNHNY and SVGAGI (reference sequence).

This chain connects TRBV11-3 to TRBJ2-3; possible D gene TRBD2, 6 bases. Germline V gene lookup returns CDR1 SGHNT and CDR2 YENEEA. The CDR3 runs 15 residues. V was cut by 5 bases and J by 1 base, with 13 bases left in between. CDR3 residues: CASSPSVAGTDTQYF. The CDR3 region has the DNA TGTGCCAGCAGCCCATCCGTAGCGGGCACAGATACGCAGTATTTT.

The chain links TRBV5-1 to TRBJ2-7; 8 bases are shared with TRBD1. CDR1 and CDR2 from the germline V gene are SGHRS and YFSETQ. The CDR3 covers 14 residues. V shed 0 bases and J 5 bases; nucleotides not matched to a gene: 4. CDR3: CASSLGQGLDEQYF. CDR3 DNA sequence: TGCGCCAGCAGCTTGGGACAGGGGTTGGACGAGCAGTACTTC.

This clone was observed a handful of times. The chain links TRBV5-1 to TRBJ2-1; TRBD1 agrees at 7 bases. The CDR3 has 14 amino acids. Germline CDR1 is SGHRS and CDR2 is YFSETQ. The trim removed 8 bases at V and 2 bases at J, leaving 7 bases unmatched. CDR3 DNA: TGCGCCAGTAAACAGGGGATAACCTACAATGAGCAGTTCTTC. Amino acids: CASKQGITYNEQFF.

For this clone: The sample carries other DNA sequences with the same CDR3. The chain joins TRBV7-3 to TRBJ1-1; D not resolved. This CDR3 has 13 residues. V lost 5 bases and J 1 base, leaving 8 bases between the germline ends. CDR1 and CDR2 from the germline V gene are SGHTA and FQGTGA. The CDR3 DNA is TGTGCCAGCAGCCTCCAGGAGAACACTGAAGCTTTCTTT. Encoded protein: CASSLQENTEAFF.

Comment on this clone: Within the sample, other DNA sequences also encode this same CDR3. The chain combines TRBV2 with TRBJ1-2, with 8 bases matching TRBD1. V trimming: 6 bases; J trimming: 3 bases; junction bases outside the gene matches: 3. This CDR3 is built from 13 residues. Germline V gene lookup returns CDR1 SNHLY and CDR2 FYNNEI. CDR3 region: CASSGQGDYGYTF. The CDR3, as DNA: TGTGCCAGCAGCGGACAGGGAGACTATGGCTACACCTTC.

V gene TRBV9 combines with J gene TRBJ2-7; 8 bases align to TRBD2. Losses at the gene ends were 0 bases for V and 2 bases for J; bases not matched to a gene: 4. The CDR3 has 15 residues. Germline CDR1 is SGDLS and CDR2 is YYNGEE. CDR3 sequence: CASSVGSGTPYEQYF. In DNA form, the CDR3 reads TGTGCCAGCAGCGTAGGTAGCGGGACACCCTACGAGCAGTACTTC. Combining the CDR3 with reference TRBV9 and TRBJ2-7 gives the whole variable domain DSGVTQTPKHLITATGQRVTLRCSPRSGDLSVYWYQQSLDQGLQFLIQYYNGEERAKGNILERFSAQQFPDLHSELNLSSLELGDSALYFCASSVGSGTPYEQYFGPGTRLTVT.

This chain joins TRBV7-2 and TRBJ1-2; D unresolved. The germline V gene has CDR1 SGHTA and CDR2 FQGNSA. This CDR3 is 13 amino acids long. V lost 2 bases and J 1 base, leaving 5 bases between the germline ends. CDR3 loop: CASSLRVNYGYTF. Written as DNA, the CDR3 is TGTGCCAGCAGCTTACGGGTTAACTATGGCTACACCTTC.

A few counts support this clone. The V and J genes are TRBV4-2 and TRBJ1-1; D unclear. CDR3 size: 15 residues. The germline V gene encodes CDR1 LGHNA and CDR2 YNFKEQ. Trimming removed 0 bases at V and 5 bases at J, with 13 bases between. CDR3 coding DNA: TGTGCCAGCAGCCAAGATTTTGGTGACGGGACTGAAGCTTTCTTT. It specifies CASSQDFGDGTEAFF.